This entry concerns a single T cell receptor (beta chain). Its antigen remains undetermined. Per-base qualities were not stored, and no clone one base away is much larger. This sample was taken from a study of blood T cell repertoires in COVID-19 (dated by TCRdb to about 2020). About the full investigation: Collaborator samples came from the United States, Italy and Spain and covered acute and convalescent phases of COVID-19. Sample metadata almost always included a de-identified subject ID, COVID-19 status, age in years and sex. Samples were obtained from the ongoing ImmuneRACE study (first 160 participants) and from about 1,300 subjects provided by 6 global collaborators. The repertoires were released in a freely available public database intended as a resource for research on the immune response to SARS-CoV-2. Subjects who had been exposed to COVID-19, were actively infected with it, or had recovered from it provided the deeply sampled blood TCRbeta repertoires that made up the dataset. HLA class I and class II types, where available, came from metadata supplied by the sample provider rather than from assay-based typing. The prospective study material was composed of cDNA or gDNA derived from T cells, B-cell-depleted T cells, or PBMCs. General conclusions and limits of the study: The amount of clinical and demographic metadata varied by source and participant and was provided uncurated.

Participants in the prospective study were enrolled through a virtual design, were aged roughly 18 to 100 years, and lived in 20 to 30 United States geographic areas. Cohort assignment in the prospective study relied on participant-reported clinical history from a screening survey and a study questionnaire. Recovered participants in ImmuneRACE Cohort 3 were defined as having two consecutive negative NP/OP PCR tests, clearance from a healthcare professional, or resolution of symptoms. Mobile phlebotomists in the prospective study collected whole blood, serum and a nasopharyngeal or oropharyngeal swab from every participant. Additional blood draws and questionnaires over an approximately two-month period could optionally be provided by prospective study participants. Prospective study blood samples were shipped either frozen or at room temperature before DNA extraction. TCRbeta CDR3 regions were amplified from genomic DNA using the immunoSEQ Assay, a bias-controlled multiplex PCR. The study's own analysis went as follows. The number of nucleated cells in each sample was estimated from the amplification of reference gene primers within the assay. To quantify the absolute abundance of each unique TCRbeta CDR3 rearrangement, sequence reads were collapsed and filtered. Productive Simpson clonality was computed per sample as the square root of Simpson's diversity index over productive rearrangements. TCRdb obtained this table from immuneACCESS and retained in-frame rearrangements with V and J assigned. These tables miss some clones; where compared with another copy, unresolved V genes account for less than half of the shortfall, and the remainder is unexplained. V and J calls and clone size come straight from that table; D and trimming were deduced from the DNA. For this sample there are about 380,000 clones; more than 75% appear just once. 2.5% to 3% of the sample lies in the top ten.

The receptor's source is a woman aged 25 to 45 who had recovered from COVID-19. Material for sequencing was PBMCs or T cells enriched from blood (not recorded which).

The DNA reads as follows: TGCGCCAGCACAAAGGGGCAGAACACTGAAGCTTTCTTT. This sequence encodes CASTKGQNTEAFF. This sequence uses TRBV5-1 and TRBJ1-1, with TRBD1 perhaps the D gene, on 5 matching bases. Its CDR3 holds 13 amino acids, cysteine through phenylalanine. Of the read, only the CDR3 DNA is kept; its 39 bases are in frame from base 1. Sequences SGHRS (CDR1) and YFSETQ (CDR2) are obtained from the germline V gene. The germline ends are 10 bases apart after V is trimmed by 6 bases and J by 1 base.